Reported below is one T cell receptor (beta chain). The antigen is not known. This specimen belongs to a study of T cell responses to AZD1222 COVID-19 vaccine. Study-wide findings and caveats: Sampling captured repertoires only after the peak T cell response.

From germline, CDR1 is DFQATT and CDR2 SNEGSKA (reference sequence). The CDR3 has 11 residues. Trimming stripped 3 bases from V and 7 bases from J, with 9 bases between. Data came from immunoSEQ multiplex PCR; TCRdb stores just in-frame clones and leaves some out. The sample consists of about 140,000 clones, about 91% of them appearing once. The gene calls are TRBV20-1 and TRBJ1-1; TRBD1 might be the D (5 bases). The TCR was taken from an adult in good health. The source material was peripheral blood, sampled on day 0 of AZD1222 vaccination. CDR3 protein: CSASWGVEAFF. CDR3 sequence (DNA): TGCAGTGCTAGCTGGGGCGTTGAAGCTTTCTTT.